Sequencing of this T cell receptor (beta chain) was carried out in a study of OX40 agonist ivuxolimab in advanced cancers. For the study at large: Participants, 82.7% male, averaged roughly 60 years of age, ranging from roughly 23 to 90.

Profiling relied on immunoSEQ multiplex PCR, and the TCRdb table lists in-frame clones only, not all of them. There are tens of thousands of clones in the sample; 85% to 95% occur only once, and about 15% lies in the top ten. The sequence came from an adult with an advanced solid tumor such as melanoma, head and neck, liver or kidney cancer. This specimen consisted of CD4+ or CD8+ T cells sorted from blood, obtained in a trial of the OX40 agonist ivuxolimab.

The CDR3 DNA reads as TGTGCCAGCAGACTCGGGACAGGTACCTCCTACGAGCAGTACTTC. As protein: CASRLGTGTSYEQYF. The chain is built from TRBV28 and TRBJ2-7; TRBD1 agrees at 8 bases. The CDR3 length is 15 residues. J lost 0 bases, V lost 6 bases, and 7 bases had no gene match. CDR1 MDHEN and CDR2 SYDVKM come from the germline V gene.